These 29 T cell receptor beta chains were sequenced from one sample in a study of blood T cell repertoires in COVID-19. The method was immunoSEQ multiplex PCR; TCRdb's version includes in-frame clones alone and lacks a portion of them. The sample holds around 72,000 clones, roughly four fifths seen once. Sequenced: peripheral blood. The receptors originated from a woman aged 70-85 years with acute or convalescent COVID-19.

The CDR3 is CASGPQPYGYTF. Written as DNA, the CDR3 is TGTGCCAGCGGGCCGCAGCCCTATGGCTACACCTTC. V and J are TRBV9 and TRBJ1-2; no reliable D call. Trimming left V 7 bases short and J 4 bases short, with 11 bases between. The CDR3 spans 12 residues. Germline V gives CDR1 SGDLS, CDR2 YYNGEE.

This clone showed up just once. This chain connects TRBV25-1 to TRBJ2-5; the match to TRBD2 covers 10 bases. CDR1 and CDR2 (germline): MGHDK, SYGVNS. J gave up 2 bases and V 4 bases, and 4 bases lay outside the gene matches. CDR3 size: 15 residues. The CDR3 reads CASSGSTSGQETQYF. DNA of the CDR3: TGTGCCAGCAGTGGATCGACTAGCGGGCAAGAGACCCAGTACTTC. The full variable domain, with the rest looked up from reference TRBV25-1 and TRBJ2-5, is EADIYQTPRYLVIGTGKKITLECSQTMGHDKMYWYQQDPGMELHLIHYSYGVNSTEKGDLSSESTVSRIRTEHFPLTLESARPSHTSQYLCASSGSTSGQETQYFGPGTRLLVL.

The count of this clone is one. The genes are TRBV28 and TRBJ1-1; 7 bases are shared with TRBD1. Germline values: CDR1 MDHEN, CDR2 SYDVKM. The CDR3 runs to 15 residues. J lost 0 bases, V lost 5 bases, and 6 bases had no gene match. This CDR3 is CASSLTTGMNTEAFF. The CDR3 DNA follows: TGTGCCAGCAGTCTCACGACAGGGATGAACACTGAAGCTTTCTTT.

The chain uses TRBV28 and TRBJ1-2; D perhaps matches TRBD1 (5 bases). The germline CDR1 and CDR2 sequences are MDHEN and SYDVKM. The CDR3 runs to 13 residues. The V end lost 3 bases, the J end lost 5 bases, and 10 bases lay between the germline ends. The CDR3 nucleotides read TGTGCCAGCAGTTTGACAGTAGAATATGGCTACACCTTC. Translating gives CASSLTVEYGYTF.

The chain combines TRBV28 with TRBJ1-4, with 10 bases lining up with TRBD1. Looked up from germline, CDR1 is MDHEN and CDR2 is SYDVKM. Trimming at V came to 3 bases and at J to 7 bases, leaving 2 bases not matched to a gene. There are 14 residues in the CDR3. CDR3 in amino acids: CASSLDRGGEKLFF. The CDR3 DNA sequence: TGTGCCAGCAGTTTGGACAGGGGGGGTGAAAAACTGTTTTTT. The variable domain in full, with the rest retrieved from reference TRBV28 and TRBJ1-4, is DVKVTQSSRYLVKRTGEKVFLECVQDMDHENMFWYRQDPGLGLRLIYFSYDVKMKEKGDIPEGYSVSREKKERFSLILESASTNQTSMYLCASSLDRGGEKLFFGSGTQLSVL.

The J gene is TRBJ2-7, the V gene TRBV5-1; no clear D. CDR1 SGHRS and CDR2 YFSETQ come from the germline V gene. V was pared by 1 base and J by 0 bases, with 5 bases between. The CDR3 extends over 13 amino acids. The CDR3 sequence is CASSLTVSYEQYF. In DNA, the CDR3 is TGCGCCAGCAGCTTGACAGTCTCCTACGAGCAGTACTTC.

The rearrangement links TRBV29-1 to TRBJ2-1; the D is unclear. The CDR3 extends over 14 amino acids. V was pared by 6 bases and J by 1 base, with 13 bases between. CDR1 and CDR2 from the germline V gene are SQVTM and ANQGSEA. The DNA for the CDR3 is TGCAGCGTGAGCCCATCCTATTCCTACAATGAGCAGTTCTTC. Amino acids: CSVSPSYSYNEQFF.

This clone occurred many times. V is TRBV6-5 and J is TRBJ1-5, with TRBD1 identical over 7 bases. The CDR3 extends over 15 amino acids. V lost 5 bases and J lost 8; bases outside the gene matches: 12. Looked up from germline, CDR1 is MNHEY and CDR2 is SVGAGI. CDR3 sequence reads: CASSPGTVIREPQHF. DNA for the CDR3: TGTGCCAGCAGTCCGGGGACAGTCATTAGGGAGCCCCAGCATTTT.

The chain uses TRBV6-2 or TRBV6-3 and TRBJ1-5, with D possibly matching TRBD1 (6 bases). This CDR3 is 15 amino acids long. Between the trimmed V and J ends, which lost 2 bases and 2 bases, there was a span of 10 bases. Germline assignment: CDR1 MNHEY and CDR2 SVGEGT. CDR3 DNA sequence: TGTGCCAGCAGTTACCGGGACAACGGCAATCAGCCCCAGCATTTT. The encoded protein is CASSYRDNGNQPQHF.

The chain employs TRBV28 and TRBJ2-6, with 7 bases lining up with TRBD2. CDR1 and CDR2 from the germline V gene are MDHEN and SYDVKM. The V and J ends lost 6 bases and 0 bases, in that order; junction bases with no gene match: 17. The CDR3 runs 20 residues. The DNA of the CDR3 is TGTGCCAGCAGGGCCCGGCGGGTGTCTGGGAGGGACTCTGGGGCCAACGTCCTGACTTTC. Its protein product is CASRARRVSGRDSGANVLTF. The full variable domain, with the rest looked up from reference TRBV28 and TRBJ2-6, is DVKVTQSSRYLVKRTGEKVFLECVQDMDHENMFWYRQDPGLGLRLIYFSYDVKMKEKGDIPEGYSVSREKKERFSLILESASTNQTSMYLCASRARRVSGRDSGANVLTFGAGSRLTVL.

The rearrangement links TRBV12-3 or TRBV12-4 to TRBJ1-2; unclear D gene. Between the trimmed V and J ends, which lost 2 bases and 5 bases, there was a span of 6 bases. The CDR3 length is 12 residues. The CDR3 spells CASSLQAYGYTF. For the CDR3, the DNA is TGTGCCAGCAGTTTACAAGCTTATGGCTACACCTTC.

The chain joins TRBV11-2 to TRBJ1-6; perhaps TRBD1 as D (6 bases). Germline V gene lookup returns CDR1 SGHAT and CDR2 FQNNGV. V lost 5 bases and J 3 bases, leaving 14 bases between the germline ends. This CDR3 comprises 16 residues. The CDR3 DNA sequence: TGTGCCAGCAGCAGCCGGACAGCTTACTATAATTCACCCCTCCACTTT. Translated, it gives CASSSRTAYYNSPLHF.

The V gene is TRBV9, the J gene TRBJ2-1, with TRBD1 matching 8 bases. Germline assignment: CDR1 SGDLS and CDR2 YYNGEE. The CDR3 runs to 16 residues. After removal of 0 bases from V and 7 bases from J, the junction contained 9 bases not matched to a gene. The CDR3 DNA reads TGTGCCAGCAGCGTAGGGAGTCGACAGGGGAGAAATGAGCAGTTCTTC. Amino acid sequence: CASSVGSRQGRNEQFF.

This clone was found once. The rearrangement uses TRBV19 and TRBJ2-3; D is possibly TRBD1 (6 bases). Deletions cut 4 bases from V and 2 bases from J, with 16 bases between. Per germline, CDR1 LNHDA and CDR2 SQIVND (reference sequence). The length of the CDR3 is 16 residues. CDR3 bases: TGTGCCAGTAGTAAAATCCAGGGGACCCACACAGATACGCAGTATTTT. Residues: CASSKIQGTHTDTQYF.

This chain joins TRBV4-1 and TRBJ2-1; 8 bases are a match to TRBD2. The length of the CDR3 is 13 residues. Germline V gene data show CDR1 as MGHRA and CDR2 as YSYEKL. J gave up 7 bases and V 6 bases, and 5 bases lay outside the gene matches. The CDR3 is CASSRREENEQFF. The CDR3 nucleotides read TGCGCCAGCAGTAGGCGGGAGGAGAATGAGCAGTTCTTC.

The V call is TRBV6-5, the J call TRBJ1-4; 9 nucleotides match TRBD1. The CDR3 is 14 amino acids. Unmatched junction bases numbered 6, after V lost 5 bases and J lost 8 bases. Germline V gene lookup returns CDR1 MNHEY and CDR2 SVGAGI. The CDR3 sequence: CASSRTGVGEKLFF. CDR3 sequence (DNA): TGTGCCAGCAGTCGGACAGGGGTAGGCGAAAAACTGTTTTTT.

The chain joins TRBV6-6 to TRBJ1-1; D is ambiguous. The CDR3 runs 13 residues. Germline lookup yields CDR1 MNHNY and CDR2 SVGAGI (reference sequence). V dropped 4 bases and J dropped 1 base, with 7 bases sitting between them. CDR3 sequence: CASSSNTNTEAFF. In DNA form, the CDR3 reads TGTGCCAGCAGTTCCAACACGAACACTGAAGCTTTCTTT.

This chain links TRBV6-1 with TRBJ1-1; D gene uncertain. The CDR3 has 15 residues. Per the germline V gene, CDR1 is MNHNS and CDR2 is SASEGT. V was trimmed by 1 base and J by 6 bases, leaving 15 bases between them. The CDR3 loop is CASSEGGYELAEAFF. CDR3 nucleotide sequence: TGTGCCAGCAGTGAAGGAGGGTATGAACTGGCTGAAGCTTTCTTT.

This chain uses TRBV7-8 with TRBJ2-7; 8 positions agree with TRBD2. The CDR3 loop spans 14 amino acids. Germline V gene lookup returns CDR1 SGHVS and CDR2 FQNEAQ. Unmatched junction bases numbered 4, after V lost 3 bases and J lost 3 bases. The chain's CDR3 is CASSLLAGRYEQYF. The CDR3 DNA follows: TGTGCCAGCAGCTTGTTAGCGGGACGCTACGAGCAGTACTTC.

The chain joins TRBV19 to TRBJ1-4; D ambiguous. Trimming left V 4 bases short and J 0 bases short, with 6 bases between. From germline, CDR1 is LNHDA and CDR2 SQIVND (reference sequence). The CDR3 consists of 14 residues. CDR3 loop: CASSTGATNEKLFF. DNA of the CDR3: TGTGCCAGTAGTACGGGAGCAACTAATGAAAAACTGTTTTTT.

This clone was observed a few times. This chain connects TRBV28 to TRBJ2-3, with 8 positions matching TRBD2. There are 17 residues in the CDR3. V shed 2 bases and J 5 bases; nucleotides not matched to a gene: 12. The germline CDR1 and CDR2 sequences are MDHEN and SYDVKM. The DNA of the CDR3 is TGTGCCAGCAGTTTAAGTAGCACTAGCGGCAAGCAAGATACGCAGTATTTT. Amino acid sequence: CASSLSSTSGKQDTQYF. Full variable domain (missing parts from reference TRBV28 and TRBJ2-3): DVKVTQSSRYLVKRTGEKVFLECVQDMDHENMFWYRQDPGLGLRLIYFSYDVKMKEKGDIPEGYSVSREKKERFSLILESASTNQTSMYLCASSLSSTSGKQDTQYFGPGTRLTVL.

This chain uses TRBV9 with TRBJ2-7, with 8 bases identical to TRBD2. Germline assignment: CDR1 SGDLS and CDR2 YYNGEE. The CDR3 spans 15 residues. J was trimmed by 2 bases and V by 0 bases; bases with no gene match: 4. The CDR3 loop is CASSVDPGGPYEQYF. In nucleotides, the CDR3 is TGTGCCAGCAGCGTAGACCCGGGAGGGCCCTACGAGCAGTACTTC.

J is TRBJ2-3 and V is TRBV7-9; 10 nucleotides match TRBD2. Germline V CDR1 and CDR2: SEHNR, FQNEAQ (reference sequence). J lost 6 bases, V lost 1 base, and 4 bases had no gene match. The CDR3 runs to 15 residues. DNA for the CDR3: TGTGCCAGCAGCTTAGGACTAGCGGGCTACGATACGCAGTATTTT. It specifies CASSLGLAGYDTQYF.

The chain employs TRBV11-3 and TRBJ2-1; a weak D match, TRBD2 (6 bases). CDR1 SGHNT and CDR2 YENEEA come from the germline V gene. The CDR3 spans 12 residues. The ends were cut back, 7 bases at V and 9 bases at J, with 13 bases in the middle. The CDR3 DNA reads TGTGCCAGCAAGGGGACTGGGGCTGAGCAGTTCTTC. Protein sequence: CASKGTGAEQFF.

CDR3 sequence (DNA): TGCGCCAGTGAGCGTGACTCTGGGGCCAACGTCCTGACTTTC. The encoded protein is CASERDSGANVLTF. The chain employs TRBV4-1 and TRBJ2-6; D ambiguous. This CDR3 has 14 amino acids. Germline V CDR1 and CDR2: MGHRA, YSYEKL. V was clipped by 9 bases and J by 0 bases, with 9 bases between them.

This chain uses TRBV6-1 with TRBJ2-1; maybe TRBD2 (5 bases). Germline V gene data show CDR1 as MNHNS and CDR2 as SASEGT. This CDR3 comprises 16 residues. Trimming cost V 2 bases and J 0 bases, with 11 bases left between them. CDR3 loop: CASSERVGASYNEQFF. The CDR3 bases are TGTGCCAGCAGTGAAAGAGTGGGAGCCTCCTACAATGAGCAGTTCTTC.

Here the CDR3 DNA reads TGTGCCAGCAGCTATACAGGGGGCTCGAACACTGAAGCTTTCTTT. Translated, it gives CASSYTGGSNTEAFF. V gene TRBV11-2 combines with J gene TRBJ1-1, with 9 positions matching TRBD1. V lost 4 bases and J lost 1; bases outside the gene matches: 4. The CDR3 runs to 15 residues. The germline V gene has CDR1 SGHAT and CDR2 FQNNGV.

The DNA of the CDR3 is TGCGCCAGCAGCCAAGATCTGGATAGCGGGAGCTCTTACGAGCAGTACTTC. Protein: CASSQDLDSGSSYEQYF. The chain employs TRBV4-1 and TRBJ2-7, with 9 bases aligning to TRBD2. The germline gives CDR1 MGHRA, CDR2 YSYEKL. The CDR3 is 17 amino acids. J was trimmed by 4 bases and V by 0 bases; bases with no gene match: 10.

The rearrangement joins TRBV19 to TRBJ1-5, with TRBD1 matching 8 bases. CDR1 LNHDA and CDR2 SQIVND come from the germline V gene (reference sequence). With 9 bases clipped from V and 2 bases from J, the junction kept 6 bases outside the gene matches. This CDR3 has 14 amino acids. For the CDR3, the DNA is TGTGCCAGCCTCGGACAGGGACGCAATCAGCCCCAGCATTTT. It yields the protein CASLGQGRNQPQHF.